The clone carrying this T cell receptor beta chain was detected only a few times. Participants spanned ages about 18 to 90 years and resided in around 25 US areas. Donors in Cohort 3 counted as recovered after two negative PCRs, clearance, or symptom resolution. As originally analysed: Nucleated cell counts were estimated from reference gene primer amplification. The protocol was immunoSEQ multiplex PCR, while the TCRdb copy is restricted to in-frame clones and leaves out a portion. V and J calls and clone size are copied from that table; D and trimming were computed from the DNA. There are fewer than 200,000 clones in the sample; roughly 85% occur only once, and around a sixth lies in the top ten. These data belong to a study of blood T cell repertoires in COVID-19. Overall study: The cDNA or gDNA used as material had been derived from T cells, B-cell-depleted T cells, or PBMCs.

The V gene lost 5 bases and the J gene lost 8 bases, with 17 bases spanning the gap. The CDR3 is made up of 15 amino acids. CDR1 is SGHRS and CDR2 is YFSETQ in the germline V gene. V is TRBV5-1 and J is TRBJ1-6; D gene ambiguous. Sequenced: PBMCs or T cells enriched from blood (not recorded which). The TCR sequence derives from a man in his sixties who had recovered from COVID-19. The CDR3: CASSRDGGSDSPLHF. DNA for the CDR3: TGCGCCAGCAGTCGTGATGGCGGCTCGGATTCACCCCTCCACTTT.